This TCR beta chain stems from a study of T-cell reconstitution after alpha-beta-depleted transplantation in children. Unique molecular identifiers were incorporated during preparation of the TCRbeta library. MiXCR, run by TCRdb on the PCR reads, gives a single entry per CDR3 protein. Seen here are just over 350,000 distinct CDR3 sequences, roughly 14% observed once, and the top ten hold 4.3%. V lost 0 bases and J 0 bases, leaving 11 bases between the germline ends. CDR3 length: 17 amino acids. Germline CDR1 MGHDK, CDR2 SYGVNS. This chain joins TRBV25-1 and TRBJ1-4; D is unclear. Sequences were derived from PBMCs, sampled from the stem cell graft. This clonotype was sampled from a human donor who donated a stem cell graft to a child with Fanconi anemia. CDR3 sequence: CASSEYTGDPTNEKLFF. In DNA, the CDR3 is TGTGCCAGCAGTGAATATACCGGGGATCCAACTAATGAAAAACTGTTTTTT.